This T cell receptor beta chain comes out of a study of T cells after yellow fever vaccination. Study context: With SMART-Seq v4 Ultra Low Input, the fractions containing low cell numbers were prepared. Findings and limits, study-wide: Abundant bulk-population clonotypes could contaminate the FACS-sorted repertoires. Most primary-vaccination clones reappeared after the booster (about 97% CD4, about 88% CD8). A weaker but faster secondary response was observed, peaking on day 5 versus 15.

One entry per CDR3 protein results from TCRdb running MiXCR on the 5' RACE reads. The data show 200,000 to 300,000 distinct CDR3 sequences, more than 3.5% seen once. This clonotype showed up just a few times. The antigen is undetermined. This TCR was sampled from a young man who received the YFV17D yellow fever vaccine. Material: PBMCs, obtained 15 days after the yellow fever booster vaccination.

The CDR3 nucleotides are TGTGCCAGCAGTGAATCAGGGGATTATAATTCACCCCTCCACTTT. As protein: CASSESGDYNSPLHF. V and J are TRBV25-1 and TRBJ1-6; possibly TRBD1 for D (6 bases). The CDR3 is 15 residues long. Per germline, CDR1 MGHDK and CDR2 SYGVNS. Trimming took off 1 base at V and 4 bases at J, with 8 bases between the two ends.